The 25 T cell receptor beta chains below all came from one sample that was sequenced in a study of PD-1 blockade in mismatch repair-deficient tumors (dated by TCRdb to about 2017). The library relied on the immunoSEQ multiplex PCR assay. TCRdb obtained this table from immuneACCESS and retained in-frame rearrangements with V and J assigned. These tables miss some clones; where compared with another copy, unresolved V genes account for less than half of the shortfall, and the remainder is unexplained. The sample data list 130,000 or so clones, and 86% of these were observed just once. The ten most abundant clones make up 13% of the sample. Specimen: peripheral blood, collected 44 weeks after starting pembrolizumab. These receptors were collected from an adult with mismatch repair-deficient cancer.

This chain uses TRBV5-8 with TRBJ2-7, with a weak D call TRBD2 (6 bases). The V and J ends lost 0 bases and 3 bases respectively, with 10 bases between them. The germline gives CDR1 SGHTS, CDR2 YDEGEE. The CDR3 covers 14 residues. CDR3 nucleotides: TGTGCCAGCAGCTTGGGGGGAGGTAGCTACGAGCAGTACTTC. Protein product: CASSLGGGSYEQYF. The full variable domain, completed using reference TRBV5-8 and TRBJ2-7, is EAGVTQSPTHLIKTRGQQATLRCSPISGHTSVYWYQQALGLGLQFLLWYDEGEERNRGNFPPRFSGRQFPNYSSELNVNALELEDSALYLCASSLGGGSYEQYFGPGTRLTVT.

This chain uses TRBV2 with TRBJ2-7; no firm D call. V lost 6 bases and J lost 1, with 16 bases in between. The CDR3 consists of 15 residues. The V gene's germline CDR1 is SNHLY and CDR2 FYNNEI. CDR3 region: CASSGNIEISYEQYF. As DNA, the CDR3 is TGTGCCAGCAGCGGTAACATTGAAATTTCCTACGAGCAGTACTTC. The whole variable domain, filled in from reference TRBV2 and TRBJ2-7, reads EPEVTQTPSHQVTQMGQEVILRCVPISNHLYFYWYRQILGQKVEFLVSFYNNEISEKSEIFDDQFSVERPDGSNFTLKIRSTKLEDSAMYFCASSGNIEISYEQYFGPGTRLTVT.

CDR3: CASSNRGQAFF. Written as DNA, the CDR3 is TGTGCCAGTAGTAACAGGGGGCAAGCTTTCTTT. The V call is TRBV19, the J call TRBJ1-1; TRBD1 agrees at 9 bases. The V gene's germline CDR1 is LNHDA and CDR2 SQIVND (reference sequence). The CDR3 is 11 residues long. Losses at the gene ends were 4 bases for V and 9 bases for J; bases not matched to a gene: 0.

This sequence joins TRBV7-8 and TRBJ1-1; unclear D gene. V was trimmed by 0 bases and J by 8 bases, leaving 7 bases between them. The CDR3 is 12 residues long. Germline V gene lookup returns CDR1 SGHVS and CDR2 FQNEAQ. DNA for the CDR3: TGTGCCAGCAGCTTAGCTTCAACAGAAGCTTTCTTT. The encoded protein is CASSLASTEAFF.

A single count supports this clone. The chain is built from TRBV6-6 and TRBJ2-7, with TRBD1 matching over 7 bases. The CDR3 has 14 residues. V dropped 2 bases and J dropped 2; count of bases not matched to a gene: 3. Germline V gives CDR1 MNHNY, CDR2 SVGAGI (reference sequence). CDR3 protein: CASSYRQGAYEQYF. The CDR3 nucleotides read TGTGCCAGCAGTTACAGGCAGGGGGCCTACGAGCAGTACTTC.

For the CDR3, the DNA is TGTGCCAGCAGCTTTGAGGGAGTAAGCACAGATACGCAGTATTTT. It yields the protein CASSFEGVSTDTQYF. This sequence joins TRBV11-2 and TRBJ2-3; possible D gene TRBD2, 5 bases. V gave up 3 bases and J gave up 0 bases, with 10 bases separating them. This CDR3 has 15 amino acids. The germline CDR1 and CDR2 sequences are SGHAT and FQNNGV.

This rearrangement joins TRBV25-1 to TRBJ2-5, with 7 bases fitting TRBD1. This CDR3 spans 15 amino acids. V lost 4 bases to trimming and J lost 4 bases; unmatched junction nucleotides: 9. Germline lookup yields CDR1 MGHDK and CDR2 SYGVNS. The CDR3 DNA reads TGTGCCAGCAGTGTGGGGACAGCCTGGGGAGAGACCCAGTACTTC. Translating it yields CASSVGTAWGETQYF.

The chain has TRBV28 and TRBJ1-5, with a weak D call TRBD1 (5 bases). The CDR3 spans 16 residues. CDR1 MDHEN and CDR2 SYDVKM come from the germline V gene. V gave up 6 bases and J gave up 2 bases, with 17 bases separating them. As DNA, the CDR3 is TGTGCCAGCAGCCCTTCCAGGGTTGGGGGCAATCAGCCCCAGCATTTT. Protein product: CASSPSRVGGNQPQHF.

This clone was found once. The V call is TRBV11-2, the J call TRBJ2-7, with 7 bases identical to TRBD2. The CDR3 is made up of 13 amino acids. J lost 2 bases, V lost 3 bases, and 1 base had no gene match. Looked up from germline, CDR1 is SGHAT and CDR2 is FQNNGV. CDR3 in amino acids: CASSFGTTYEQYF. The CDR3 nucleotides are TGTGCCAGCAGCTTCGGGACTACCTACGAGCAGTACTTC.

V gene TRBV19 combines with J gene TRBJ2-7; a possible D gene is TRBD2 (6 bases). The V and J ends lost 3 bases and 1 base respectively, with 19 bases between them. CDR1 LNHDA and CDR2 SQIVND come from the germline V gene (reference sequence). The CDR3 is 17 residues long. CDR3 coding DNA: TGTGCCAGTAGTATCCACCTACCTGGAGGGTTATCCTACGAGCAGTACTTC. This gives the protein CASSIHLPGGLSYEQYF.

The chain is built from TRBV11-2 and TRBJ1-1; D is uncertain. The CDR3 runs 13 residues. Germline-derived CDR1 and CDR2 are SGHAT and FQNNGV. V was pared by 3 bases and J by 4 bases, with 9 bases between. In nucleotides, the CDR3 is TGTGCCAGCAGCTTTGCACAGAGCACTGAAGCTTTCTTT. This encodes CASSFAQSTEAFF.

The chain recombines TRBV4-1 with TRBJ2-7; TRBD2 aligns across 7 bases. The CDR3 has 15 residues. Germline values: CDR1 MGHRA, CDR2 YSYEKL. V shed 0 bases and J 4 bases; nucleotides not matched to a gene: 6. DNA for the CDR3: TGCGCCAGCAGCCAAGAGTTCGCGGGAGTGTACGAGCAGTACTTC. Protein product: CASSQEFAGVYEQYF.

This clone occurred once. The rearrangement joins TRBV5-4 to TRBJ2-2, with D perhaps TRBD2 (6 bases). Germline lookup yields CDR1 SGHNT and CDR2 YYREEE (reference sequence). V was shortened by 2 bases and J by 4 bases, with 12 bases between the two germline ends. This CDR3 contains 15 residues. This chain's CDR3 is CASSLSGRSTGELFF. CDR3 DNA sequence: TGTGCCAGCAGCTTAAGTGGGAGGAGCACCGGGGAGCTGTTTTTT.

The rearrangement uses TRBV27 and TRBJ2-7, with TRBD1 matching 9 bases. V was pared by 4 bases and J by 1 base, with 8 bases of the junction left unmatched. CDR1 and CDR2 (germline): MNHEY, SMNVEV (reference sequence). CDR3 size: 16 residues. Here the CDR3 reads CASSSPTGTGSYEQYF. The CDR3 DNA reads as TGTGCCAGCAGTTCCCCTACCGGGACAGGGTCCTACGAGCAGTACTTC.

This chain links TRBV6-1 with TRBJ1-3; the D is unclear. The CDR3 runs 14 residues. Trimming removed 5 bases from V and 3 bases from J, with 11 bases in between. Germline loops: CDR1 MNHNS, CDR2 SASEGT. This CDR3 reads CASSYKGSGNTIYF. The DNA for the CDR3 is TGTGCCAGCAGTTATAAGGGAAGTGGAAACACCATATATTTT.

This clone is a singleton in its sample. The CDR3 reads CASSVVAGSQETQYF. The DNA of the CDR3 is TGTGCCAGCAGCGTAGTCGCAGGCTCCCAAGAGACCCAGTACTTC. The chain has TRBV9 and TRBJ2-5; D call uncertain. CDR3 length: 15 amino acids. V lost 0 bases to trimming and J lost 1 base, with 10 bases between them. Germline CDR1 reads SGDLS; CDR2 reads YYNGEE.

As regards this clone: The germline gene is not matched at one end of the junction; a read error may be the cause. The J gene is TRBJ1-1, the V gene TRBV10-3; 9 nucleotides align to TRBD1. Germline loops: CDR1 ENHRY, CDR2 SYGVKD. This CDR3 contains 13 residues. CDR3 DNA: TGTGCCAGCAGTTACTCCCCGGACAGGGGAGCTTTCTTT. As protein: CASSYSPDRGAFF.

The V gene is TRBV29-1, the J gene TRBJ2-4, with 10 bases aligning to TRBD1. Germline-derived CDR1 and CDR2 are SQVTM and ANQGSEA. V was clipped by 0 bases and J by 3 bases; unmatched bases: 11. The CDR3 consists of 18 residues. CDR3 DNA sequence: TGCAGCGTTGAAGACAACAGGACAGGGGGACGTCACAAAAACATTCAGTACTTC. Protein: CSVEDNRTGGRHKNIQYF.

The chain joins TRBV28 to TRBJ2-7; possible D gene TRBD1, 6 bases. The CDR3 runs 14 residues. Trimming pared 6 bases from V and 3 bases from J, leaving 15 bases between. CDR1 and CDR2 (germline): MDHEN, SYDVKM. CDR3 protein: CASSKPEDSYEQYF. The CDR3 region has the DNA TGTGCCAGCAGCAAACCAGAGGACAGCTACGAGCAGTACTTC.

This clone appeared a single time. The V gene is TRBV30, the J gene TRBJ2-1; possibly TRBD1 for D (5 bases). Germline loops: CDR1 GTSNPN, CDR2 SVGIG (reference sequence). CDR3 size: 15 residues. V lost 2 bases and J 1 base, leaving 12 bases between the germline ends. The CDR3 sequence is CAWSLGLGSYNEQFF. CDR3 in DNA: TGTGCCTGGAGTCTGGGGCTTGGGTCCTACAATGAGCAGTTCTTC. Full variable domain (outside the CDR3, taken from reference TRBV30 and TRBJ2-1): SQTIHQWPATLVQPVGSPLSLECTVEGTSNPNLYWYRQAAGRGLQLLFYSVGIGQISSEVPQNLSASRPQDRQFILSSKKLLLSDSGFYLCAWSLGLGSYNEQFFGPGTRLTVL.

Comment on this clone: Different DNA sequences within this sample yield the same CDR3. The chain links TRBV7-9 to TRBJ2-7, with D hard to call. Trimming removed 1 base at V and 6 bases at J, with 7 bases between. CDR3 length: 12 residues. The germline V gene encodes CDR1 SEHNR and CDR2 FQNEAQ (reference sequence). This CDR3 reads CASSLGGGEQYF. In DNA form, the CDR3 reads TGTGCCAGCAGCTTAGGGGGTGGCGAGCAGTACTTC. Complete variable domain (other parts from reference TRBV7-9 and TRBJ2-7): DTGVSQNPRHKITKRGQNVTFRCDPISEHNRLYWYRQTLGQGPEFLTYFQNEAQLEKSRLLSDRFSAERPKGSFSTLEIQRTEQGDSAMYLCASSLGGGEQYFGPGTRLTVT.

The chain combines TRBV21-1 with TRBJ2-6; the DNA was not used to check the table's D call, TRBD1. TRBV21-1 is tagged as a pseudogene. The CDR3 spans 19 residues. The CDR3 DNA reads TGTGCCAGCAGCAAAGTATCGGGACAGGGTACGTCTGGGGCCAACGTCCTGACTTTC. The encoded protein is CASSKVSGQGTSGANVLTF.

The J gene is TRBJ2-1, the V gene TRBV7-2; a weak D match, TRBD2 (6 bases). Trimming stripped 5 bases from V and 0 bases from J, with 11 bases between. Germline V lookup: CDR1 SGHTA, CDR2 FQGNSA. There are 15 residues in the CDR3. The CDR3 is CASSQDGSSYNEQFF. The CDR3 DNA reads TGTGCCAGCAGCCAGGACGGGAGCTCCTACAATGAGCAGTTCTTC.

The chain combines TRBV9 with TRBJ2-5; 10 bases agree with TRBD1. Germline V gene data show CDR1 as SGDLS and CDR2 as YYNGEE. The V segment lost 0 bases and the J segment 3 bases; nucleotides outside the gene matches: 2. The CDR3 spans 15 residues. The CDR3 region is CASSVAGTGEETQYF. The CDR3 bases are TGTGCCAGCAGCGTAGCCGGGACAGGGGAAGAGACCCAGTACTTC. Full variable domain (remainder filled in from reference TRBV9 and TRBJ2-5): DSGVTQTPKHLITATGQRVTLRCSPRSGDLSVYWYQQSLDQGLQFLIQYYNGEERAKGNILERFSAQQFPDLHSELNLSSLELGDSALYFCASSVAGTGEETQYFGPGTRLLVL.

The V and J genes are TRBV18 and TRBJ2-1; maybe TRBD1 (5 bases). The ends were cut back, 6 bases at V and 10 bases at J, with 13 bases in the middle. The CDR3 has 12 amino acids. Germline CDR1 reads KGHSH; CDR2 reads LQKENI. CDR3 loop: CASSSYQGEQFF. In DNA, the CDR3 is TGTGCCAGCTCGTCCTACCAGGGAGAGCAGTTCTTC.